Below, 17 T cell receptor beta chains from the same sample are listed, as sequenced in a study of metastatic and nonmetastatic thyroid tumors. Thyroid surgery was preceded by no treatment in any patient. TCRdb called clones again from the PCR reads with MiXCR. This table holds some 19,000 clones, about a quarter found once. Sequences were obtained from blood. These receptors all stem from a male donor with papillary thyroid cancer or a benign thyroid nodule (not recorded which). Some clones in this sample may be carry-over from other donors' samples.

Only a few counts were recorded for this clone. This chain joins TRBV10-3 and TRBJ2-3, with 7 bases lining up with TRBD1. J was trimmed by 3 bases and V by 7 bases; bases with no gene match: 7. Germline values: CDR1 ENHRY, CDR2 SYGVKD. The CDR3 length is 14 residues. CDR3: CAIMKQGITDTQYF. DNA of the CDR3: TGTGCCATCATGAAACAGGGGATTACAGATACGCAGTATTTT.

This clone was picked up many times. The chain carries TRBV4-1 and TRBJ1-5; TRBD1 agrees at 8 bases. V lost 1 base to trimming and J lost 1 base; unmatched junction nucleotides: 6. The CDR3 has 17 residues. Looked up from germline, CDR1 is MGHRA and CDR2 is YSYEKL. The CDR3 here is CASSQVSGGLSNQPQHF. The CDR3 DNA sequence: TGCGCCAGCAGCCAAGTATCAGGGGGCTTGAGCAATCAGCCCCAGCATTTT.

The chain joins TRBV24-1 to TRBJ2-3, with unresolved D. This CDR3 has 14 residues. The ends were cut back, 3 bases at V and 2 bases at J, with 8 bases in the middle. CDR1 and CDR2 from the germline V gene are KGHDR and SFDVKD. CDR3 region: CATSDPSHTDTQYF. Here the CDR3 DNA reads TGTGCCACCAGTGATCCGTCGCACACAGATACGCAGTATTTT.

Within the sample, this clone is medium-sized (0.01 to 0.1%). The CDR3 coding sequence is TGTGCCAGCAGCAACAGGGCCGGCCCTGGAAACACCATATATTTT. This encodes CASSNRAGPGNTIYF. The chain is built from TRBV2 and TRBJ1-3; D might be TRBD1 (6 bases). The CDR3 is 15 amino acids. Deletions cut 6 bases from V and 2 bases from J, with 14 bases between. CDR1 is SNHLY, CDR2 FYNNEI, per germline.

The CDR3: CASSLVEGDIQYF. The DNA of the CDR3 is TGCGCCAGCAGCTTGGTTGAGGGAGACATTCAGTACTTC. J is TRBJ2-4 and V is TRBV5-1; tentative D call: TRBD2 (5 bases). Trimming removed 0 bases at V and 8 bases at J, with 9 bases between. CDR3 length equals 13 residues. Germline-derived CDR1 and CDR2 are SGHRS and YFSETQ.

For this clone: A read error may produce the germline difference seen at one junction end. This chain connects TRBV20-1 to TRBJ2-5; D is possibly TRBD1 or TRBD2 (6 bases each). Germline assignment: CDR1 DFQATT and CDR2 SNEGSKA (reference sequence). The CDR3 totals 13 residues. DNA of the CDR3: TGCAGTGCTGGCCCTCGGGGGCTCGGGACCCGGTACTTC. Amino acids: CSAGPRGLGTRYF.

This clone has only a few counts. The V and J genes are TRBV6-1 and TRBJ1-1; D is uncertain. Germline CDR1 reads MNHNS; CDR2 reads SASEGT. V was clipped by 5 bases and J by 1 base, with 11 bases between them. This CDR3 is 14 amino acids long. CDR3 DNA: TGTGCCAGCAGTCCACTCATAGAGAACACTGAAGCTTTCTTT. Its protein product is CASSPLIENTEAFF.

This clone was seen a handful of times. The gene calls are TRBV2 and TRBJ1-1; D is undetermined. Trimming cost V 3 bases and J 2 bases, with 7 bases left between them. Germline CDR1 SNHLY, CDR2 FYNNEI. The CDR3 consists of 13 residues. The CDR3 loop reads CASSENINTEAFF. CDR3 DNA: TGTGCCAGCAGTGAGAATATAAACACTGAAGCTTTCTTT.

This clone was counted between two and nine times. The rearrangement links TRBV2 to TRBJ2-7; 11 bases align to TRBD1. The CDR3 totals 14 residues. V gave up 6 bases and J gave up 2 bases; unmatched junction bases: 3. The germline gives CDR1 SNHLY, CDR2 FYNNEI. CDR3 nucleotide sequence: TGTGCCAGCAGATGGGACAGGGGGACCTACGAGCAGTACTTC. Translation: CASRWDRGTYEQYF.

This clone is labeled as medium-sized (0.01 to 0.1%). The rearrangement links TRBV12-3 or TRBV12-4 to TRBJ2-7; D gene uncertain. Trimming took off 6 bases at V and 2 bases at J, with 11 bases between the two ends. The CDR3 is made up of 13 amino acids. The CDR3 here is CASRKTSTYEQYF. The CDR3 nucleotides are TGTGCCAGCAGGAAAACGTCCACCTACGAGCAGTACTTC.

This clone was detected ten times or more. The chain links TRBV3-1 to TRBJ2-6, with D perhaps matching TRBD1 (5 bases). Trimming took off 0 bases at V and 0 bases at J, with 9 bases between the two ends. The V gene's germline CDR1 is LGHDT and CDR2 YNNKEL (reference sequence). This CDR3 has 17 amino acids. The CDR3 nucleotides are TGTGCCAGCAGCCAAGAACGACAGTTCTCTGGGGCCAACGTCCTGACTTTC. This sequence encodes CASSQERQFSGANVLTF.

This chain connects TRBV12-3 or TRBV12-4 to TRBJ1-6; D perhaps matches TRBD1 (5 bases). This CDR3 has 14 amino acids. Deletions cut 6 bases from V and 5 bases from J, with 11 bases between. CDR3 in DNA: TGTGCCAGCAGCTCCGGGGGGAATAATTCACCCCTCCACTTT. Encoded protein: CASSSGGNNSPLHF.

The chain joins TRBV6-1 to TRBJ2-7; 11 bases are shared with TRBD1. The CDR3 length is 15 residues. Trimming at V came to 4 bases and at J to 3 bases, leaving 5 bases not matched to a gene. In germline, CDR1 is MNHNS, CDR2 SASEGT. The CDR3 sequence: CASSVSGTGGYEQYF. As DNA, the CDR3 is TGTGCCAGCAGTGTTTCAGGGACAGGGGGCTACGAGCAGTACTTC.

Judged by abundance, this clone is medium-sized. The chain joins TRBV28 to TRBJ2-1, with D possibly being TRBD2 (6 bases). Germline V gene lookup returns CDR1 MDHEN and CDR2 SYDVKM. V was pared by 3 bases and J by 4 bases, with 10 bases between. The CDR3 runs to 14 residues. As DNA, the CDR3 is TGTGCCAGCAGTTTGCGGGGCTGGTACAATGAGCAGTTCTTC. Translating gives CASSLRGWYNEQFF.

This clone was counted a few times. One end of the junction fails to match germline, which may point to a read error. This sequence joins TRBV20-1 and TRBJ2-2; D may be TRBD1 or TRBD2 (5 bases each). CDR1 is DFQATT, CDR2 SNEGSKA, per germline (reference sequence). The CDR3 spans 13 residues. This CDR3 reads CSAREWGTGERFF. The CDR3 DNA is TGCAGTGCTAGAGAATGGGGGACCGGGGAGCGGTTTTTT.

This clone is deemed medium-sized. The J gene is TRBJ1-6, the V gene TRBV6-1; D uncertain. Trimming cost V 5 bases and J 7 bases, with 9 bases left between them. Germline CDR1 reads MNHNS; CDR2 reads SASEGT. The CDR3 runs 13 residues. The CDR3 protein is CASSSFLNSPLHF. Written as DNA, the CDR3 is TGTGCCAGCAGTTCGTTCCTAAATTCACCCCTCCACTTT.

Within the sample, this clone is medium-sized. The genes are TRBV7-2 and TRBJ1-2, with a tentative D call TRBD1 (5 bases). The germline V gene encodes CDR1 SGHTA and CDR2 FQGNSA. Trimming shortened V by 0 bases and J by 8 bases, and 25 bases separated the two germline ends. The CDR3 is 18 amino acids. DNA for the CDR3: TGTGCCAGCAGCTTAGCCTATAGGCGGGACGAGGGCCGGCGGGGCTACACCTTC. It encodes CASSLAYRRDEGRRGYTF.